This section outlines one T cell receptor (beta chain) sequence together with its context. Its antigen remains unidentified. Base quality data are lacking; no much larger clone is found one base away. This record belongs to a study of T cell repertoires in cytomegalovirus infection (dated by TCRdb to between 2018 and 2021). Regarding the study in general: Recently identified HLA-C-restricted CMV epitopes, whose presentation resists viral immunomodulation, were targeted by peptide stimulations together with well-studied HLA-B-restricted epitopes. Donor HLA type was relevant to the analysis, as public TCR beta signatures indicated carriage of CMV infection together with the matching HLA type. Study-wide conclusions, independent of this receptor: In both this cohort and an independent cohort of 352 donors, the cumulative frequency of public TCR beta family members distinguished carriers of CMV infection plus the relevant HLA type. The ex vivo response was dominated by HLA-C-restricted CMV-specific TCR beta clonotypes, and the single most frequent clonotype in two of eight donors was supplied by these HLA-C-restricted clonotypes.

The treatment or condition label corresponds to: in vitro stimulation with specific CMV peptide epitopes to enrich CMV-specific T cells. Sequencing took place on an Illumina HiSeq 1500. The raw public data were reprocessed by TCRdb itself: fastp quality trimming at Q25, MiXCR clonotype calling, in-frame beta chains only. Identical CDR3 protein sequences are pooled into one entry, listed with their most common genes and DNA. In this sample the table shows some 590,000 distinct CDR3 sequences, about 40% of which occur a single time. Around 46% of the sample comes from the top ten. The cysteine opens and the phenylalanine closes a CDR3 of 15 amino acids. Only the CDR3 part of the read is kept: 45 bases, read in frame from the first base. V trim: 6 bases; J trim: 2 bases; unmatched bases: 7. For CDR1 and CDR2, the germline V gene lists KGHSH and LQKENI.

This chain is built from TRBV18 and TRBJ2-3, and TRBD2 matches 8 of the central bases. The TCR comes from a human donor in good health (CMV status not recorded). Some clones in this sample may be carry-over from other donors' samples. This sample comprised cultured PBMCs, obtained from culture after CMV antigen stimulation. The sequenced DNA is TGTGCCAGCTCGGTGTTAGCGGGGACCACAGATACGCAGTATTTT. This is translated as CASSVLAGTTDTQYF.